The rows below give T cell receptor beta chains drawn from one sample of a study of molecular identifiers for immune sequencing clone quantification. TCRdb used MiXCR to reprocess the PCR reads, holding one entry per CDR3 protein. The sample includes over 550,000 distinct CDR3 sequences, around 25% of them seen just once. Sample: naive CD8+ T cells from blood, with Jurkat cell RNA spiked in. These receptors were obtained from a human donor in good health. Some libraries in this study had Jurkat cell RNA spiked in. CDR3s leave out the opening cysteine and the closing phenylalanine or tryptophan. The D gene is left open where the match is weak.

d_gene | j_gene | v_gene | CDR3aa
. | TRBJ2-1 | TRBV12-3/TRBV12-4 | ASSNEGVGNEQF
. | TRBJ1-2 | TRBV20-1 | SAPSADAVYGYT
. | TRBJ2-5 | TRBV6-2/TRBV6-3 | ASFDGGETQY
. | TRBJ2-2 | TRBV28 | ASSLYLRREVVTGELF
TRBD1 | TRBJ1-5 | TRBV19 | ASSIVWAGGQPQH
. | TRBJ2-1 | TRBV13 | ASSRRDSQQGQF
TRBD2 | TRBJ2-3 | TRBV7-8 | ASSLVAGGHPDTQY
TRBD2 | TRBJ2-7 | TRBV20-1 | SAKWGLAGGEQY
TRBD1 | TRBJ2-5 | TRBV6-2/TRBV6-3 | ASSWTGGKETQY
TRBD2 | TRBJ2-3 | TRBV6-5 | ASSQGLPSTDTQY
. | TRBJ2-3 | TRBV4-3 | ARSQEDSSSSTDTQY
. | TRBJ2-1 | TRBV4-3 | ASSQPPVGEQF
TRBD1 | TRBJ1-1 | TRBV29-1 | SVEPGGRSNTEAF
. | TRBJ2-2 | TRBV30 | AWSLTPLPGELF
. | TRBJ2-2 | TRBV7-9 | ASSLALVGELF
TRBD2 | TRBJ2-7 | TRBV27 | ASSFGLADGSEQY
. | TRBJ2-3 | TRBV30 | AWSVQSLTDTQY
TRBD1 | TRBJ2-2 | TRBV12-3/TRBV12-4 | ASTPTGDTGELF
. | TRBJ2-1 | TRBV5-1 | ASSLESGRSPRF
TRBD2 | TRBJ2-7 | TRBV20-1 | SARDLGGGPHYEQY
. | TRBJ2-7 | TRBV4-3 | ASSQGPAYEQY
. | TRBJ2-7 | TRBV10-3 | AISEAGSSYEQY
. | TRBJ1-5 | TRBV4-3 | ASSQVYRADQPQH
TRBD1 | TRBJ1-6 | TRBV19 | ASGDSPGNSPLH
. | TRBJ2-1 | TRBV6-5 | VSSWALSDEQF
TRBD1 | TRBJ2-2 | TRBV14 | ASSRRQGSGTGELF
. | TRBJ2-1 | TRBV6-5 | ASSTQGSNEQF
. | TRBJ1-1 | TRBV5-5 | ASSSGEVGGTEAF
. | TRBJ2-5 | TRBV7-9 | ASRDLSETQY
. | TRBJ2-7 | TRBV7-9 | ASSDITYEQY
. | TRBJ2-1 | TRBV4-3 | AGSHGLAVSSYNEQF
. | TRBJ2-2 | TRBV4-1 | ASSMTAENTGELF
TRBD1 | TRBJ2-5 | TRBV25-1 | ASSEWGTGGVETQY
. | TRBJ1-2 | TRBV4-3 | ASSPDSLRVHYGYT
. | TRBJ2-7 | TRBV27 | ASSWGPGGYEQY
. | TRBJ2-7 | TRBV27 | ASSLSGGPNYEQY
TRBD2 | TRBJ2-3 | TRBV9 | ASSVATTSGRGTDTQY
. | TRBJ2-7 | TRBV21-1 | ASSKDPAGKYYEQY
. | TRBJ2-3 | TRBV4-1 | ASSQGDLAEYTDTQY
. | TRBJ2-7 | TRBV6-5 | ASSFGLQYEQY
. | TRBJ2-1 | TRBV18 | ASSLSDYNEQF
TRBD1 | TRBJ1-5 | TRBV3-1 | ASSEGQAAGNQPQH
. | TRBJ2-7 | TRBV6-5 | ASSYLTFGDEQY
TRBD1 | TRBJ1-1 | TRBV4-1 | ASSPLPGTANTEAF
TRBD2 | TRBJ2-5 | TRBV6-5 | AGSVGTSGSETQY
. | TRBJ2-1 | TRBV6-2/TRBV6-3 | ASSYSSRDGKF
TRBD2 | TRBJ2-7 | TRBV28 | ASSFGTSGPHSSYEQY
TRBD1 | TRBJ1-1 | TRBV7-9 | ASRAPQGQSVYTEAF
. | TRBJ1-1 | TRBV28 | ASSLTWTEAF
. | TRBJ1-1 | TRBV14 | ASTIAGVGIIRSGNTEAF
TRBD2 | TRBJ2-2 | TRBV5-6 | AGSLGTSGSIIGELF
. | TRBJ1-1 | TRBV27 | ASSLTYLNTEAF
TRBD2 | TRBJ2-5 | TRBV6-1 | ASRGEGGETQY
. | TRBJ1-4 | TRBV29-1 | SGRTSYEELF
. | TRBJ2-3 | TRBV13 | ASSPHSTDTQY
. | TRBJ2-7 | TRBV7-2 | ASSLEGWGGEDEQY
. | TRBJ2-7 | TRBV14 | ASSPGLTAGQY
. | TRBJ2-3 | TRBV15 | ATSRLGFLTDTQY
TRBD2 | TRBJ2-3 | TRBV2 | ASNIVLAGGGGTDTQY